This T cell receptor beta chain derives from a study of cytomegalovirus exposure and HLA in healthy donors. The CDR3 sequence is 12 residues long. Trimming left V 5 bases short and J 7 bases short, with 8 bases between. In germline, CDR1 is MNHEY, CDR2 SMNVEV (reference sequence). The PCR ran on 60 Vbeta and 13 Jbeta primers. The table came from immunoSEQ multiplex PCR; TCRdb's copy has only in-frame clones and leaves some out. The sample has 150,000 to 180,000 clones, over 65% seen once; the top ten hold 2.1%. The TCR comes from a man in his thirties or forties in good health and CMV-seronegative. The specimen sequenced was PBMCs. The J gene is TRBJ1-4, the V gene TRBV27; D remains ambiguous. The DNA for the CDR3 is TGTGCCAGCAGTCGTCGGGGTGAAAAACTGTTTTTT. Amino acid sequence: CASSRRGEKLFF. The variable domain in full, with the rest retrieved from reference TRBV27 and TRBJ1-4, is EAQVTQNPRYLITVTGKKLTVTCSQNMNHEYMSWYRQDPGLGLRQIYYSMNVEVTDKGDVPEGYKVSRKEKRNFPLILESPSPNQTSLYFCASSRRGEKLFFGSGTQLSVL.